This T cell receptor beta chain is from a study of T cell responses to AZD1222 COVID-19 vaccine. Study-wide background: Pooling of second doses given at about 4 or about 12 weeks was done. Findings of the study overall: Close to half of all spike-specific TCRs reportedly target regions of the variants that are unmutated. Only 5 or 6 AZD1222 recipients tested seropositive at baseline.

As concerns this clone: Its antigen is still unknown.

Generated by immunoSEQ multiplex PCR, the TCRdb table keeps only in-frame clones and is missing some. The sample lists tens of thousands of clones, about 86% seen once, with around 6.7% in the top ten. V was clipped by 6 bases and J by 7 bases, with 15 bases between them. This CDR3 spans 13 amino acids. Germline values: CDR1 SQVTM, CDR2 ANQGSEA. The genes are TRBV29-1 and TRBJ1-4; tentative D call: TRBD1 (5 bases). This receptor was obtained from an adult in good health. The sequences come from peripheral blood, collected on day 0 of AZD1222 vaccination. The CDR3 region has the DNA TGCAGCGTGAGGGGTACCGCGGCTGAAAAACTGTTTTTT. It encodes CSVRGTAAEKLFF.